This TCR beta chain originates from a study of blood T cell repertoires in COVID-19. Overall study context: Researchers got acute and convalescent COVID-19 samples from the United States, Italy and Spain. From T cells, B-cell-depleted T cells, or PBMCs came the material, which was cDNA or gDNA.

Original analysis: Reference gene primer amplification gave nucleated cell count estimates. Sequencing used immunoSEQ multiplex PCR; TCRdb keeps in-frame clones, though not all of them. The V and J calls and clone size were taken over from that table, and D and trimming were inferred from the DNA. The sample lists roughly 100,000 clones, roughly 76% occurring once. Deletions cut 4 bases from V and 0 bases from J, with 11 bases between. CDR1 is SGDLS and CDR2 is YYNGEE in the germline V gene. The CDR3 has 15 residues. This clonotype was sampled from a woman aged 70-85 years with acute or convalescent COVID-19. This chain links TRBV9 with TRBJ2-1; maybe TRBD1 (5 bases). Source material: peripheral blood. The CDR3 is CASSLGLNSYNEQFF. As DNA, the CDR3 is TGTGCCAGCAGCTTGGGGCTAAACTCCTACAATGAGCAGTTCTTC.